This T cell receptor (beta chain) came from a study of response to subunit inactivated influenza vaccine. This clonotype was seen a few times. Via MiXCR, TCRdb re-called the RT-PCR reads, giving one row per CDR3 protein. The table includes roughly 500,000 distinct CDR3 sequences, approximately 15% detected once. The germline gives CDR1 DFQATT, CDR2 SNEGSKA (reference sequence). This CDR3 contains 13 residues. The ends lost 6 bases at V and 7 bases at J; junction bases unmatched: 10. The sample was CD4+ T cells sorted from PBMCs, taken less than 30 months after vaccination. The chain has TRBV20-1 and TRBJ1-2; TRBD1 agrees at 8 bases. The sequence was collected from a man aged 50-75 years who received an inactivated influenza vaccine. The CDR3 region has the DNA TGCAGTGCCCCGAGTCAGGGGGCCTCTGGCTACACCTTC. Translating it yields CSAPSQGASGYTF.